The 5 T cell receptor beta chains below all came from one sample that was sequenced in a study of blood T cell repertoires in COVID-19. Data came from immunoSEQ multiplex PCR; TCRdb stores just in-frame clones and leaves some out. The table has 130,000 or so clones, 70% to 90% seen once. Source material: peripheral blood. Every receptor here comes from a man aged 50-59 years with acute or convalescent COVID-19.

This chain uses TRBV5-5 with TRBJ2-3, with TRBD1 identical over 7 bases. The CDR3 covers 14 residues. J lost 0 bases, V lost 4 bases, and 2 bases had no gene match. CDR1 and CDR2 (germline): SGHKS, YYEKEE (reference sequence). CDR3 nucleotides: TGTGCCAGCAGCCTGGACAGGAGCACAGATACGCAGTATTTT. Its protein is CASSLDRSTDTQYF.

The chain joins TRBV4-1 to TRBJ1-5; D call uncertain. V was trimmed by 2 bases and J by 0 bases, leaving 14 bases between them. The germline V gene has CDR1 MGHRA and CDR2 YSYEKL. CDR3 size: 17 residues. CDR3 loop: CASSQLQIPYSNQPQHF. DNA for the CDR3: TGCGCCAGCAGCCAATTACAGATCCCATATAGCAATCAGCCCCAGCATTTT.

V gene TRBV7-6 combines with J gene TRBJ2-1; possibly TRBD2 for D (5 bases). The CDR3 runs 16 residues. Germline CDR1 reads SGHVS; CDR2 reads FNYEAQ. Trimming stripped 1 base from V and 8 bases from J, with 18 bases between. The CDR3 region has the DNA TGTGCCAGCAGCTTAGTCACGGGATGGGATGGGTATGAGCAGTTCTTC. Translation: CASSLVTGWDGYEQFF.

A word on this clone: The sample carries other DNA sequences with the same CDR3. This sequence joins TRBV15 and TRBJ1-5; a possible D gene is TRBD1 (5 bases). This CDR3 has 15 amino acids. The ends were cut back, 0 bases at V and 0 bases at J, with 6 bases in the middle. Per the germline V gene, CDR1 is LNHNV and CDR2 is YYDKDF (reference sequence). DNA for the CDR3: TGTGCCACCAGCAGAGAGGGGGGTAGCAATCAGCCCCAGCATTTT. Translated: CATSREGGSNQPQHF.

Notes on this clone: Different DNA sequences within this sample yield the same CDR3. V usage is TRBV13 and J usage is TRBJ1-2, with a tentative D call TRBD1 (6 bases). The germline gives CDR1 PRHDT, CDR2 FYEKMQ (reference sequence). Trimming left V 0 bases short and J 4 bases short, with 15 bases between. The CDR3 totals 16 residues. CDR3 loop: CASSLGRGRGGYGYTF. The CDR3 DNA follows: TGTGCCAGCAGCTTAGGCAGGGGAAGGGGCGGCTATGGCTACACCTTC.